This T cell receptor beta chain was observed in a study of cytomegalovirus exposure and HLA in healthy donors. As to this clone: Its antigen is not known.

Study-wide points: The investigators catalogued 150 to 200 TCR beta chains as cytomegalovirus-associated.

PCR involved 60 Vbeta and 13 Jbeta primers. Repertoires were generated with immunoSEQ multiplex PCR, while TCRdb's copy carries only in-frame clones and drops some. In the table there are 160,000 or so clones, about 85% of which are singletons. The clonotype originates from a man aged 18 to 29 in good health and CMV-seronegative. Material: PBMCs.

The CDR3 sequence is CASSLGRTGNSPLHF. DNA of the CDR3: TGTGCCAGCAGCTTGGGGAGAACAGGGAACTCACCCCTCCACTTT. The rearrangement links TRBV5-6 to TRBJ1-6, with D maybe TRBD1 (6 bases). V was trimmed by 0 bases and J by 10 bases, leaving 14 bases between them. The CDR3 extends over 15 amino acids. Germline loops: CDR1 SGHDT, CDR2 YYEEEE.